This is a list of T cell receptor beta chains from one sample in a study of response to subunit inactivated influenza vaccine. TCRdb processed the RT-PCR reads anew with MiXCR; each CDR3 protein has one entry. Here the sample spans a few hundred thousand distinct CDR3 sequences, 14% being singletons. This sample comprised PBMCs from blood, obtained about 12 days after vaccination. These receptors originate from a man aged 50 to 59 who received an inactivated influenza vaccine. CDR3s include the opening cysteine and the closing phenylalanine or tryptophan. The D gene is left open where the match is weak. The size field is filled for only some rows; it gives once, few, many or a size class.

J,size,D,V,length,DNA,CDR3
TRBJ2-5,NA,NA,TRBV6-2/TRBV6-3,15,TGTGCCAGCAGTTACTCGGCAGGGGATTGGGAGACCCAGTACTTC,CASSYSAGDWETQYF
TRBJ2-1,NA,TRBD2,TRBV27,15,TGTGCCAGCAGTCCGGGGACTAGCTCCCACAATGAGCAGTTCTTC,CASSPGTSSHNEQFF
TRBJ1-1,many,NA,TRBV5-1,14,TGCGCCAGCAGCGCTGGACTCCGTGAACCTGAAGCTTTCTTT,CASSAGLREPEAFF
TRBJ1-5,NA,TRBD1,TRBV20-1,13,TGCAGTGCGGGCGGAGACAGGGATCAGCCCCAGCATTTT,CSAGGDRDQPQHF
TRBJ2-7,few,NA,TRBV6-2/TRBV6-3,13,TGTGCCAGCAGCTACTCGATTCCCTACGAGCAGTACTTC,CASSYSIPYEQYF
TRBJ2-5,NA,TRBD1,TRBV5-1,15,TGCGCCAGCAGCTTGGGTCCGGGACAGCAAGAGACCCAGTACTTC,CASSLGPGQQETQYF
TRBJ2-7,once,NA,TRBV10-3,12,TGTGCCATCAGTGAGTCTGTCCACGAGCAGTACTTC,CAISESVHEQYF
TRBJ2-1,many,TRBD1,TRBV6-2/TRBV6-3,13,TGTGCCAGCAGTTACGACAGGGGTGGAGAGCAGTTCTTC,CASSYDRGGEQFF
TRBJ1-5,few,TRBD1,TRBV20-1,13,TGCAGTGCCCCGGGACAGTCGAGCGCGCCCCAGCATTTT,CSAPGQSSAPQHF
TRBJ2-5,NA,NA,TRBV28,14,TGTGCCAGCAGCCTCGAAAGGACAGAAGAGACCCAGTACTTC,CASSLERTEETQYF
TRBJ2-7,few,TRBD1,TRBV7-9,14,TGTGCCAGCAGCTACCGACAGGGGTCCCACGAGCAGTACTTC,CASSYRQGSHEQYF
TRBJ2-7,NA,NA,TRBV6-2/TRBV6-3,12,TGTGCCAGCAGTTACAGAGATTACGAGCAGTACTTC,CASSYRDYEQYF
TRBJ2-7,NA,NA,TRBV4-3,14,TGCGCCAGCAGCCAAGATCTAACTTCCTACGAGCAGTACTTC,CASSQDLTSYEQYF
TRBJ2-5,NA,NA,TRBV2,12,TGTGCCAGCAGGGAAGGGGGGGAGACCCAGTACTTC,CASREGGETQYF
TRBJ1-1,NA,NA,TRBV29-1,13,TGCAGCGTGGTGGCCTTGAGGGACACTGAAGCTTTCTTT,CSVVALRDTEAFF
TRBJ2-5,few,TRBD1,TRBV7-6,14,TGTGCCAGCAGCGTACAGGGGGCTCAAGAGACCCAGTACTTC,CASSVQGAQETQYF
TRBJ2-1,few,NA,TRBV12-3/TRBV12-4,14,TGTGCCAGCAGTTTTTTCGATAGCGAGGTTGAGCAGTTCTTC,CASSFFDSEVEQFF
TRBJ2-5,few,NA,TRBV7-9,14,TGTGCCAGCAGCTTAAGACCGTACCAAGAGACCCAGTACTTC,CASSLRPYQETQYF
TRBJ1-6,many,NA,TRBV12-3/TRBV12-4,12,TGTGCCAGCAGCTTAGTAGGTTCACCCCTCCACTTT,CASSLVGSPLHF
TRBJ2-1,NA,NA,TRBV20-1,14,TGCAGTGCTAGTTTCATGGGAGCTGCGGGTGAGCAGTTCTTC,CSASFMGAAGEQFF
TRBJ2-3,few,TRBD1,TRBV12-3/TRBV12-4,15,TGTGCCAGCAGCCCCGGGACAGGGTACACAGATACGCAGTATTTT,CASSPGTGYTDTQYF
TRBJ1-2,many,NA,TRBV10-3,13,TGTGCCATCGAGGATGAGGGCGCGTATGGCTACACCTTC,CAIEDEGAYGYTF
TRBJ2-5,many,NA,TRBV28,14,TGTGCCAGCAGCGCCCCTAGGGGCCAAGAGACCCAGTACTTC,CASSAPRGQETQYF
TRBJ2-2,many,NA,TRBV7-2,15,TGTGCCAGCAGCTTATTGGGACAAACCACCGGGGAGCTGTTTTTT,CASSLLGQTTGELFF
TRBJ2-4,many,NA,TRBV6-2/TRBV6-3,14,TGTGCCAGCAGACGAACTGGATGGGGAAACATTCAGTACTTC,CASRRTGWGNIQYF
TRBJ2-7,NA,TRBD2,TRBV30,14,TGTGCCTGGAGTGTAACTAGCGGCTCCTACGAGCAGTACTTC,CAWSVTSGSYEQYF
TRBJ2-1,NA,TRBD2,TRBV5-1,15,TGCGCCAGCAGAACACTAGCGGGAGTAGGAAATGAGCAGTTCTTC,CASRTLAGVGNEQFF
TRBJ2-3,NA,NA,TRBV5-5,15,TGTGCCAGCAGCTTGTTCGGCAGCTACACAGATACGCAGTATTTT,CASSLFGSYTDTQYF
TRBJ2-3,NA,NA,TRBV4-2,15,TGTGCCAGCAGCCAAGATGCCGTCAGCACAGATACGCAGTATTTT,CASSQDAVSTDTQYF
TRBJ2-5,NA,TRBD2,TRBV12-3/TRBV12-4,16,TGTGCCAGCAGTCCTTCAGCGGGGGGGGTCCAAGAGACCCAGTACTTC,CASSPSAGGVQETQYF
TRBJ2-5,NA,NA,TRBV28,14,TGTGCCAGCACCTGGGTACAGGCACCCGAGACCCAGTACTTC,CASTWVQAPETQYF
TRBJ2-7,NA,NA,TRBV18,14,TGTGCCAGCTCACCTCCCGAACCGGCCTACGAGCAGTACTTC,CASSPPEPAYEQYF
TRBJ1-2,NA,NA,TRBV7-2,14,TGTGCCAGCAGCTTATATCCGGGGAGCTATGGCTACACCTTC,CASSLYPGSYGYTF
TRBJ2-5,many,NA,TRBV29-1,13,TGCAGCGTTGAAGACAGGATCCAAGAGACCCAGTACTTC,CSVEDRIQETQYF
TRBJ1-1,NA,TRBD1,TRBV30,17,TGTGCCTGGAGACCGATCCCGGGACAGGGAACGAACACTGAAGCTTTCTTT,CAWRPIPGQGTNTEAFF
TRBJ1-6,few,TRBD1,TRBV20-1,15,TGCAGTGCTACCCGGGACAGTTTATTCAATTCACCCCTCCACTTT,CSATRDSLFNSPLHF
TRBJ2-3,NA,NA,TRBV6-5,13,TGTGCCAGCAGTTACAGGTTCACAGATACGCAGTATTTT,CASSYRFTDTQYF
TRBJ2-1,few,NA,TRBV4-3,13,TGCGCCAGCAGCCCATCCTTCTCGGATGAGCAGTTCTTC,CASSPSFSDEQFF
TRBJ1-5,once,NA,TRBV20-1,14,TGCAGTGCTAGAACCTCGGGTGACCCAAGGTCCCAGCATTTT,CSARTSGDPRSQHF
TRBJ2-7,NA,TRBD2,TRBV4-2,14,TGTGCCAGCAGCCAAGTCCGGGAGGGCCTCGAGCAGTACTTC,CASSQVREGLEQYF
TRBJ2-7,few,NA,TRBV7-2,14,TGTGCCAGCAGCTTAGCGGTCCTAGCCTACGAGCAGTACTTC,CASSLAVLAYEQYF
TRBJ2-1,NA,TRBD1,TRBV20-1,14,TGCAGTGCTAGAGGAATACAGGGGGGCAATGAGCAGTTCTTC,CSARGIQGGNEQFF
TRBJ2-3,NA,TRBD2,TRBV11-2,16,TGTGCCAGCAGCTCCGGACTAGCGGGGATCACAGATACGCAGTATTTT,CASSSGLAGITDTQYF